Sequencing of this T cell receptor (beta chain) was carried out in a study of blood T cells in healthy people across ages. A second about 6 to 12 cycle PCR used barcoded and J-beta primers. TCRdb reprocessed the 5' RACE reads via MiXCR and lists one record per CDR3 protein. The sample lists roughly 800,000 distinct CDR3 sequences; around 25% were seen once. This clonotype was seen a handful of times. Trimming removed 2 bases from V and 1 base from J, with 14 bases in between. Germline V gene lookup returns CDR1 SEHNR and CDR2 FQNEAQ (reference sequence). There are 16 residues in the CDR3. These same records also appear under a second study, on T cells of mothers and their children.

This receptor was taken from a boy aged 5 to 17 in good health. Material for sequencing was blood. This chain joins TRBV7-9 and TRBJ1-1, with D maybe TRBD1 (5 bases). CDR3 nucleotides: TGTGCCAGCAGCTTATCGGACCCAGGGAGGAACACTGAAGCTTTCTTT. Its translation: CASSLSDPGRNTEAFF.